This TCR beta chain was documented in a study of blood T cells in healthy people across ages. This CDR3 is built from 12 residues. Germline CDR1 is SEHNR and CDR2 is FQNEAQ (reference sequence). V gave up 3 bases and J gave up 3 bases, with 3 bases separating them. Together with a sample-barcoded 5' primer, a J-beta primer mix was included in a second PCR lasting roughly 6 to 12 cycles. TCRdb re-called the 5' RACE reads through MiXCR, storing one row per CDR3 protein. The sample contains around 870,000 distinct CDR3 sequences, about 30% of which appear only once. This clonotype turned up a few times. The specimen was blood. The J gene is TRBJ1-5, the V gene TRBV7-9; D call uncertain. This clonotype was sampled from a woman at least 80 years old in good health. CDR3 in amino acids: CASSFHNQPQHF. CDR3 DNA: TGTGCCAGCAGCTTCCACAATCAGCCCCAGCATTTT.